A single sample is the source of the 16 T cell receptor beta chains below, sequenced in a study of Ad26.COV2.S vaccination and SARS-CoV-2 variants. Sequencing used immunoSEQ multiplex PCR; TCRdb keeps in-frame clones, though not all of them. The data contain about 400,000 clones, roughly 88% of them singletons. The sample's treatment: around 19 received Ad26.COV2.S at low or high dose, single or two shots; about 5 received placebo; per-sample allocation not given. Each sample was drawn 63 days after the first injection (of vaccine or placebo). The sequenced sample was peripheral blood, obtained in a trial of Ad26.COV2.S vaccine versus placebo. These receptors were taken from a person aged 18-60 years who received the Ad26.COV2.S COVID-19 vaccine or a placebo.

This clone has a single count. The rearrangement joins TRBV5-1 to TRBJ2-2; the D call may be TRBD1 or TRBD2 (5 bases each). Trimming took off 2 bases at V and 6 bases at J, with 14 bases between the two ends. CDR3 length: 15 residues. Per germline, CDR1 SGHRS and CDR2 YFSETQ. CDR3 sequence (DNA): TGCGCCAGCAGCTTTAGGGGACGATTTGCCGGGGAGCTGTTTTTT. Protein product: CASSFRGRFAGELFF. The full variable domain, its missing parts supplied by reference TRBV5-1 and TRBJ2-2, is KAGVTQTPRYLIKTRGQQVTLSCSPISGHRSVSWYQQTPGQGLQFLFEYFSETQRNKGNFPGRFSGRQFSNSRSEMNVSTLELGDSALYLCASSFRGRFAGELFFGEGSRLTVL.

V usage is TRBV4-3 and J usage is TRBJ2-1, with D unresolved. V was clipped by 0 bases and J by 4 bases, with 10 bases between them. From germline, CDR1 is LGHNA and CDR2 YSLEER. This CDR3 contains 15 residues. The chain's CDR3 is CASSQDPWSYNEQFF. The CDR3 nucleotides are TGCGCCAGCAGCCAAGACCCCTGGAGTTACAATGAGCAGTTCTTC.

In the case of this clone: At one end the junction does not follow the germline gene, possibly because of a read error. The V call is TRBV7-2, the J call TRBJ1-6; D is unresolved. CDR3 length: 15 amino acids. From germline, CDR1 is SGHTA and CDR2 FQGNSA. CDR3 sequence (DNA): TGTGCCAGCAGCTTAGGGGTAGGGTATAGTTCACCCCTCCACTTT. Its protein product is CASSLGVGYSSPLHF.

The J gene is TRBJ1-5, the V gene TRBV6-6; no definite D call. This CDR3 has 12 amino acids. V lost 7 bases, J lost 4 bases, and 8 bases lay in between. CDR1 MNHNY and CDR2 SVGAGI come from the germline V gene (reference sequence). The CDR3 sequence is CASTRGNQPQHF. The CDR3 DNA sequence: TGTGCCAGCACTCGGGGTAATCAGCCCCAGCATTTT.

The genes are TRBV2 and TRBJ2-7, with TRBD2 identical over 8 bases. This CDR3 has 15 residues. Germline CDR1 and CDR2: SNHLY and FYNNEI. Losses at the gene ends were 3 bases for V and 3 bases for J; bases not matched to a gene: 7. CDR3 bases: TGTGCCAGCAGTGATGGGGTAGCGGGGAACTACGAGCAGTACTTC. It is translated as CASSDGVAGNYEQYF. The full variable domain, rest sourced from reference TRBV2 and TRBJ2-7, is EPEVTQTPSHQVTQMGQEVILRCVPISNHLYFYWYRQILGQKVEFLVSFYNNEISEKSEIFDDQFSVERPDGSNFTLKIRSTKLEDSAMYFCASSDGVAGNYEQYFGPGTRLTVT.

The rearrangement uses TRBV28 and TRBJ1-3; D is unresolved. V dropped 5 bases and J dropped 2 bases, with 7 bases sitting between them. The germline CDR1 and CDR2 sequences are MDHEN and SYDVKM. There are 13 residues in the CDR3. The CDR3 spells CASSPPAGNTIYF. CDR3 nucleotide sequence: TGTGCCAGCAGTCCTCCTGCTGGAAACACCATATATTTT.

The chain links TRBV7-2 to TRBJ1-6; TRBD1 might be the D (5 bases). Trimming removed 3 bases from V and 10 bases from J, with 13 bases in between. CDR3 length equals 14 residues. CDR1 SGHTA and CDR2 FQGNSA come from the germline V gene. The CDR3 region has the DNA TGTGCCAGCAGCTTTTCAGGGTCGGACTCACCCCTCCACTTT. It codes for CASSFSGSDSPLHF.

The chain has TRBV5-5 and TRBJ1-1; no clear D gene. The CDR3 has 16 amino acids. CDR1 and CDR2 from the germline V gene are SGHKS and YYEKEE (reference sequence). The V end lost 0 bases, the J end lost 3 bases, and 15 bases lay between the germline ends. CDR3 in amino acids: CASSLEQITLDTEAFF. The CDR3 nucleotides are TGTGCCAGCAGCTTGGAACAGATAACCCTGGACACTGAAGCTTTCTTT.

This CDR3 reads CASSLLGTASEQYF. In DNA, the CDR3 is TGTGCCAGCAGTTTACTCGGGACGGCGTCCGAGCAGTACTTC. The rearrangement links TRBV27 to TRBJ2-7; either TRBD1 or TRBD2 may supply D (5 bases each). Germline CDR1 MNHEY, CDR2 SMNVEV (reference sequence). The CDR3 has 14 residues. Trimming left V 2 bases short and J 6 bases short, with 14 bases between.

V gene TRBV7-8 combines with J gene TRBJ2-1, with D unresolved. The CDR3 extends over 16 amino acids. The germline V gene encodes CDR1 SGHVS and CDR2 FQNEAQ. V lost 1 base to trimming and J lost 4 bases, with 14 bases between them. The chain's CDR3 is CASSLVGLTVYNEQFF. CDR3 nucleotide sequence: TGTGCCAGCAGCTTAGTCGGTCTTACAGTGTACAATGAGCAGTTCTTC.

The rearrangement links TRBV6-6 to TRBJ2-7; 8 bases agree with TRBD1. V gave up 8 bases and J gave up 3 bases; unmatched junction bases: 9. Germline CDR1 MNHNY, CDR2 SVGAGI (reference sequence). CDR3 size: 14 residues. The CDR3 spells CASGNGQGYYEQYF. DNA for the CDR3: TGTGCCAGCGGTAATGGACAGGGATACTACGAGCAGTACTTC.

The chain employs TRBV9 and TRBJ2-5, with TRBD2 matching over 14 bases. The CDR3 has 17 amino acids. After removal of 5 bases from V and 1 base from J, the junction contained 7 bases not matched to a gene. Germline-derived CDR1 and CDR2 are SGDLS and YYNGEE. CDR3 residues: CASSRSGLAGGQETQYF. The CDR3 DNA reads as TGTGCCAGCAGTCGAAGCGGACTAGCGGGGGGCCAAGAGACCCAGTACTTC. Full variable domain (remainder filled in from reference TRBV9 and TRBJ2-5): DSGVTQTPKHLITATGQRVTLRCSPRSGDLSVYWYQQSLDQGLQFLIQYYNGEERAKGNILERFSAQQFPDLHSELNLSSLELGDSALYFCASSRSGLAGGQETQYFGPGTRLLVL.

The chain is built from TRBV9 and TRBJ2-7; D is perhaps TRBD1 (6 bases). Per germline, CDR1 SGDLS and CDR2 YYNGEE. V was shortened by 10 bases and J by 3 bases, with 26 bases between the two germline ends. This CDR3 region has 16 residues. The CDR3 DNA follows: TGTGCCGGCTATGACCCGGGACATCAACGATGCTACGAGCAGTACTTC. Translated, it gives CAGYDPGHQRCYEQYF.

V gene TRBV3-1 (or the pseudogene TRBV3-2) combines with J gene TRBJ2-7; TRBD1 matches 8 bases. The ends lost 0 bases at V and 5 bases at J; junction bases unmatched: 3. Germline CDR1 reads LGHDT; CDR2 reads YNNKEL (reference sequence). The CDR3 is 14 residues long. This CDR3 reads CASSQDRGRHEQYF. For the CDR3, the DNA is TGTGCCAGCAGCCAAGACAGGGGGCGGCACGAGCAGTACTTC.

This clone was recorded at least ten times. The rearrangement uses TRBV21-1 and TRBJ2-2; no DNA check was done on the table's D call, TRBD2. TRBV21-1 is shown as a pseudogene. CDR3 length: 16 amino acids. This CDR3 is CASSKELRLETGELFF. The CDR3 bases are TGTGCCAGCAGCAAAGAACTTCGTTTAGAAACCGGGGAGCTGTTTTTT.

This chain connects TRBV6-2 or TRBV6-3 to TRBJ2-2, with D hard to call. There are 13 residues in the CDR3. Germline loops: CDR1 MNHEY, CDR2 SVGEGT. Trimming took 3 bases from V and 2 from J, leaving 4 bases between them. DNA for the CDR3: TGTGCCAGCAGTTATTTCAACACCGGGGAGCTGTTTTTT. Translation: CASSYFNTGELFF.